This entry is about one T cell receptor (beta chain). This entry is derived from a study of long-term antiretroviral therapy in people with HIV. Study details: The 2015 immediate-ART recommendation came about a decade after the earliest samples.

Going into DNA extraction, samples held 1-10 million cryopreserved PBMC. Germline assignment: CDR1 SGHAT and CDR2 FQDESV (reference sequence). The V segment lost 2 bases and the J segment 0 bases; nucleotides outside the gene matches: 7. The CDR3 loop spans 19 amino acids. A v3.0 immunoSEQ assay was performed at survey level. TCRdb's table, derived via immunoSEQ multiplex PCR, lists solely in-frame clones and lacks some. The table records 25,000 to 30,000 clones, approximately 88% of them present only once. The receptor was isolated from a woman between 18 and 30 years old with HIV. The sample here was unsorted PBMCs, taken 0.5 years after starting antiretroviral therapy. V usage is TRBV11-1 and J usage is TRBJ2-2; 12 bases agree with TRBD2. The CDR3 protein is CASSLTGTSGLSNTGELFF. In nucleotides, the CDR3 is TGTGCCAGCAGCTTAACAGGGACTAGCGGGCTTTCGAACACCGGGGAGCTGTTTTTT.